This T cell receptor beta chain comes out of a study of blood T cell repertoires in COVID-19. The overall study: The samples span acute and convalescent COVID-19 from the United States, Italy and Spain. T cells, B-cell-depleted T cells, or PBMCs provided the cDNA or gDNA that served as material.

Unmatched junction bases numbered 9, after V lost 0 bases and J lost 7 bases. Germline lookup yields CDR1 ENHRY and CDR2 SYGVKD. The CDR3 has 17 residues. Original methodology: By means of reference gene primer amplification, nucleated cell counts were estimated. Repertoires were generated with immunoSEQ multiplex PCR, while TCRdb's copy carries only in-frame clones and drops some. The V and J calls and the clone size are those of that table, but D and trimming were determined from the DNA. Of 120,000 or so clones in the sample, around 74% were seen once. This clone was found many times. This chain joins TRBV10-3 and TRBJ1-6, with 7 bases fitting TRBD1. The source of this sequence is a man between 60 and 75 years old with acute or convalescent COVID-19. Sequencing was performed on peripheral blood. CDR3 in amino acids: CAISESNRGLLNSPLHF. The CDR3 DNA sequence: TGTGCCATCAGTGAGTCAAACAGGGGACTTTTGAATTCACCCCTCCACTTT.